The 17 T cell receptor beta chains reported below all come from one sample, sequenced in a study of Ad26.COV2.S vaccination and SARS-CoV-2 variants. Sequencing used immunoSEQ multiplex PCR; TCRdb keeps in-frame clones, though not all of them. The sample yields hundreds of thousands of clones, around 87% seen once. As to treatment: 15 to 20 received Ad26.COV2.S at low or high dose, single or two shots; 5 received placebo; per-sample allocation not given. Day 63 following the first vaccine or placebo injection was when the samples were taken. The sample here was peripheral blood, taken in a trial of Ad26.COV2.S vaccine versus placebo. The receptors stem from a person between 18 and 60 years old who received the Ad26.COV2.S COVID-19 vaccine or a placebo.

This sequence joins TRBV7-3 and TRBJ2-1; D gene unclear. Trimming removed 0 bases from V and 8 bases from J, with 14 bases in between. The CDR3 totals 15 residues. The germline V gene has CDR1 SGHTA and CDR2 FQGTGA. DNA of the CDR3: TGTGCCAGCAGCTTAACCAGCGCTGCCGTGGATGAGCAGTTCTTC. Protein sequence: CASSLTSAAVDEQFF.

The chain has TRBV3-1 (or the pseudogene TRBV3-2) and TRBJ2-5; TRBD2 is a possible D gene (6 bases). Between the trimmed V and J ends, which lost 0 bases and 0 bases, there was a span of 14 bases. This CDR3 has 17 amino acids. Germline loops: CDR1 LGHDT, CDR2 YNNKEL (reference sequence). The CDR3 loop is CASSQDKAGPYQETQYF. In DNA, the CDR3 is TGTGCCAGCAGCCAAGACAAAGCGGGCCCGTACCAAGAGACCCAGTACTTC.

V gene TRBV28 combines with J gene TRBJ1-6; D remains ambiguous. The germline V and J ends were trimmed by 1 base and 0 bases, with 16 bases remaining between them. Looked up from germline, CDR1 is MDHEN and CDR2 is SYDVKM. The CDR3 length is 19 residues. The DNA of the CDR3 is TGTGCCAGCAGTTTATATGAGGGCAGCCTGAGCTCCTATAATTCACCCCTCCACTTT. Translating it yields CASSLYEGSLSSYNSPLHF.

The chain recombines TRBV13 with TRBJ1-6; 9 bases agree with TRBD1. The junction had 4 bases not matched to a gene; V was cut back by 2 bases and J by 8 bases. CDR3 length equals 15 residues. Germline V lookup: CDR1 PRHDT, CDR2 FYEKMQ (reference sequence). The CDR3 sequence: CASSLWDREDSPLHF. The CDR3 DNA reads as TGTGCCAGCAGCTTATGGGACAGGGAAGATTCACCCCTCCACTTT. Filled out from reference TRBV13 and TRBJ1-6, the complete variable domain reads AAGVIQSPRHLIKEKRETATLKCYPIPRHDTVYWYQQGPGQDPQFLISFYEKMQSDKGSIPDRFSAQQFSDYHSELNMSSLELGDSALYFCASSLWDREDSPLHFGNGTRLTVT.

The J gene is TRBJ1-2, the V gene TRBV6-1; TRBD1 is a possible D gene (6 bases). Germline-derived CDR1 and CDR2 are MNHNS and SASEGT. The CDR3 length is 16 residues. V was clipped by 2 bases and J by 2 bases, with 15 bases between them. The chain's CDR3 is CASSERLAGANYGYTF. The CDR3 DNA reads TGTGCCAGCAGTGAACGGTTGGCAGGGGCGAACTATGGCTACACCTTC.

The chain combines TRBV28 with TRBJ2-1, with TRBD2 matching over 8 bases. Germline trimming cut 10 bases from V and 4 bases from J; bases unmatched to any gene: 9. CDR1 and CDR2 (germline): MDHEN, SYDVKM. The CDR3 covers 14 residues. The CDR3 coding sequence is TGTGCCACCGTCGCAGCGGGAGCATACAATGAGCAGTTCTTC. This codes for CATVAAGAYNEQFF.

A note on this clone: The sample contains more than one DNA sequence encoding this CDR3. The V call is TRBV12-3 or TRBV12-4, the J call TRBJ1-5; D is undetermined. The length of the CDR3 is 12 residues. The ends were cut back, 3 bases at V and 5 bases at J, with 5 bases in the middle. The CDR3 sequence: CASSFGDQPQHF. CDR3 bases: TGTGCCAGCAGTTTCGGCGATCAGCCCCAGCATTTT.

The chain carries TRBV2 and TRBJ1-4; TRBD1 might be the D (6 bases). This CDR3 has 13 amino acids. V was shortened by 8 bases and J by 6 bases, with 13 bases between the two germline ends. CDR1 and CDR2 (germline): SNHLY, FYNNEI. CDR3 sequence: CASRGGRDEKLFF. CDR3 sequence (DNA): TGTGCCAGCCGGGGGGGGCGCGATGAAAAACTGTTTTTT.

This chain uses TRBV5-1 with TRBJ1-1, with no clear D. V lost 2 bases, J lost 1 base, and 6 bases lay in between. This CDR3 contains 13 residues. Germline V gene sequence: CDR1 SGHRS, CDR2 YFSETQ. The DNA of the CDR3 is TGCGCCAGCAGCTTTTCGGCGAACACTGAAGCTTTCTTT. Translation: CASSFSANTEAFF.

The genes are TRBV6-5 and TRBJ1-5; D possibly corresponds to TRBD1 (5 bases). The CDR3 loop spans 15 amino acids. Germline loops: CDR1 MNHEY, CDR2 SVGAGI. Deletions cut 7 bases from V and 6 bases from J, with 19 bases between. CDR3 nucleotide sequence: TGTGCCAGCACCCCCGTGGGGGGATTAGGTCAGCCCCAGCATTTT. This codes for CASTPVGGLGQPQHF.

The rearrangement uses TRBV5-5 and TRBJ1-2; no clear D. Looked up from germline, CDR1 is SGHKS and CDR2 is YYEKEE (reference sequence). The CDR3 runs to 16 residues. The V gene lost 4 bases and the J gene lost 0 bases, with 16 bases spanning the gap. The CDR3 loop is CASSPGRSVTNYGYTF. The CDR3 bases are TGTGCCAGCAGCCCAGGTCGAAGCGTTACTAACTATGGCTACACCTTC.

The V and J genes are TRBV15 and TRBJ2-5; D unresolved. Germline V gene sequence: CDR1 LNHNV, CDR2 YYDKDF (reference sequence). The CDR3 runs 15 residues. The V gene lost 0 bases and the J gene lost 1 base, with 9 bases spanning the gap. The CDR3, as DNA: TGTGCCACCAGCAGAGATCCCACAGCCCAAGAGACCCAGTACTTC. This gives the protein CATSRDPTAQETQYF. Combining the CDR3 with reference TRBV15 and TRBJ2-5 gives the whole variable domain DAMVIQNPRYQVTQFGKPVTLSCSQTLNHNVMYWYQQKSSQAPKLLFHYYDKDFNNEADTPDNFQSRRPNTSFCFLDIRSPGLGDTAMYLCATSRDPTAQETQYFGPGTRLLVL.

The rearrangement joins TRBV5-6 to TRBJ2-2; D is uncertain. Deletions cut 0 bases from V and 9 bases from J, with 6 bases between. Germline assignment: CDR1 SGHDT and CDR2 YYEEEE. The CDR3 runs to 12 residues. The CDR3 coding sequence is TGTGCCAGCAGCTTGGGCAGTCGGGAGCTGTTTTTT. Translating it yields CASSLGSRELFF.

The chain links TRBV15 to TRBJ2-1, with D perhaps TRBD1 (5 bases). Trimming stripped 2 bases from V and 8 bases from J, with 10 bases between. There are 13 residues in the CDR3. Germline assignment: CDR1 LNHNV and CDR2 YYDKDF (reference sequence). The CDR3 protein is CATSRRQWDEQFF. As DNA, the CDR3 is TGTGCCACCAGCAGAAGACAGTGGGATGAGCAGTTCTTC.

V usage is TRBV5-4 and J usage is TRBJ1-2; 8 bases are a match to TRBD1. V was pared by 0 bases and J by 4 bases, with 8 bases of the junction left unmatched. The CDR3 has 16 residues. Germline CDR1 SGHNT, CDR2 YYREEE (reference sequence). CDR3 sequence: CASSLEPGQVTYGYTF. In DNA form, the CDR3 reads TGTGCCAGCAGCTTGGAGCCGGGACAGGTGACCTATGGCTACACCTTC.

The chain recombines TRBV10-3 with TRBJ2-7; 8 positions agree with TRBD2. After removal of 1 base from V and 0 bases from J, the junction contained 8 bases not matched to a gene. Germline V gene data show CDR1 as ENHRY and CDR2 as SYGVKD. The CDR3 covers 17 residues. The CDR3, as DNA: TGTGCCATCAGTGAGTACAGCAGCGGGGGAAGCTCCTACGAGCAGTACTTC. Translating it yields CAISEYSSGGSSYEQYF.

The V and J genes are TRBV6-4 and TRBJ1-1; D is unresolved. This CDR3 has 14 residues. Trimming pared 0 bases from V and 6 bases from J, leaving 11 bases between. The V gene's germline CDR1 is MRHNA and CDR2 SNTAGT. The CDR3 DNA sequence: TGTGCCAGCAGTGACTCTGGGAGGGCTCCTGAAGCTTTCTTT. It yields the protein CASSDSGRAPEAFF.